The rows below give T cell receptor beta chains drawn from one sample of a study of Ad26.COV2.S vaccination and SARS-CoV-2 variants. The data were produced by immunoSEQ multiplex PCR, yet TCRdb's version contains in-frame clones alone and is incomplete. Of fewer than 400,000 clones listed, 90% were seen once; the top ten hold around 5.5%. Sample: peripheral blood, taken in a trial of Ad26.COV2.S vaccine versus placebo. The receptors were sampled from a person aged 18 to 65 who received the Ad26.COV2.S COVID-19 vaccine or a placebo. CDR3s include the opening cysteine and the closing phenylalanine or tryptophan. D genes are given only for firm matches. Size is stated for part of the rows, as once, few or many counts, or as a class when the clone is expanded.

cdr3_aa: CALGAGGTDTQYF
cdr3_nt: TGTGCCCTCGGGGCTGGCGGGACAGATACGCAGTATTTT
clone_size: NA
j_call: TRBJ2-3
d_call: NA
v_call: TRBV10-3

cdr3_aa: CATHWPGQGPSGYTF
cdr3_nt: TGTGCCACCCACTGGCCGGGACAGGGTCCAAGTGGCTACACCTTC
clone_size: NA
j_call: TRBJ1-2
d_call: TRBD1
v_call: TRBV19

cdr3_aa: CASCPEGGNTEAFF
cdr3_nt: TGTGCCAGCTGCCCTGAGGGAGGAAACACTGAAGCTTTCTTT
clone_size: NA
j_call: TRBJ1-1
d_call: NA
v_call: TRBV11-3

cdr3_aa: CASSQEPGLYNEQFF
cdr3_nt: TGCGCCAGCAGCCAGGAACCGGGACTTTACAATGAGCAGTTCTTC
clone_size: NA
j_call: TRBJ2-1
d_call: NA
v_call: TRBV4-1

cdr3_aa: CASSRDGATNEKLFF
cdr3_nt: TGTGCCAGCAGCCGGGACGGCGCAACTAATGAAAAACTGTTTTTT
clone_size: once
j_call: TRBJ1-4
d_call: NA
v_call: TRBV7-2

cdr3_aa: CASSYHPSGTSNQPQHF
cdr3_nt: TGTGCCAGCAGTTACCACCCCTCAGGGACCTCCAATCAGCCCCAGCATTTT
clone_size: few
j_call: TRBJ1-5
d_call: NA
v_call: TRBV6-2/TRBV6-3

cdr3_aa: CASSFDRAYGYTF
cdr3_nt: TGTGCCAGCAGCTTTGACAGGGCCTATGGCTACACCTTC
clone_size: NA
j_call: TRBJ1-2
d_call: TRBD1
v_call: TRBV5-4

cdr3_aa: CASSQEKSSLVQYF
cdr3_nt: TGCGCCAGCAGCCAAGAAAAGAGTAGTTTGGTCCAGTACTTC
clone_size: NA
j_call: TRBJ2-5
d_call: NA
v_call: TRBV4-1

cdr3_aa: CASSYLGLVDEQFF
cdr3_nt: TGTGCCAGCAGCTATCTAGGACTAGTGGATGAGCAGTTCTTC
clone_size: NA
j_call: TRBJ2-1
d_call: TRBD2
v_call: TRBV7-2

cdr3_aa: CSVEIQGTGELFF
cdr3_nt: TGCAGCGTTGAAATCCAGGGCACCGGGGAGCTGTTTTTT
clone_size: NA
j_call: TRBJ2-2
d_call: NA
v_call: TRBV29-1

cdr3_aa: CASSISIPRPTDTQYF
cdr3_nt: TGTGCCAGTAGTATCTCGATCCCACGGCCCACAGATACGCAGTATTTT
clone_size: NA
j_call: TRBJ2-3
d_call: NA
v_call: TRBV19

cdr3_aa: CASSPGGPEQYF
cdr3_nt: TGCGCCAGCAGTCCGGGGGGGCCCGAGCAGTACTTC
clone_size: NA
j_call: TRBJ2-7
d_call: TRBD2
v_call: TRBV5-1

cdr3_aa: CASSPDRGLGEKLFF
cdr3_nt: TGTGCCAGTAGTCCGGACAGGGGTTTAGGGGAAAAACTGTTTTTT
clone_size: NA
j_call: TRBJ1-4
d_call: TRBD1
v_call: TRBV19

cdr3_aa: CASSVDGYGYTF
cdr3_nt: TGTGCCAGCAGCGTAGACGGCTATGGCTACACCTTC
clone_size: NA
j_call: TRBJ1-2
d_call: NA
v_call: TRBV9

cdr3_aa: CSVVVLYGYTF
cdr3_nt: TGCAGCGTTGTTGTGCTATATGGCTACACCTTC
clone_size: NA
j_call: TRBJ1-2
d_call: NA
v_call: TRBV29-1

cdr3_aa: CASLLGNEQFF
cdr3_nt: TGTGCCAGTCTTCTAGGGAATGAGCAGTTCTTC
clone_size: NA
j_call: TRBJ2-1
d_call: NA
v_call: TRBV12-3/TRBV12-4

cdr3_aa: CASSLEAYYGYTF
cdr3_nt: TGTGCCAGCAGCTTAGAGGCCTACTATGGCTACACCTTC
clone_size: NA
j_call: TRBJ1-2
d_call: NA
v_call: TRBV7-9

cdr3_aa: CASSQGMQRNTEAFF
cdr3_nt: TGTGCCAGCAGCCAAGGGATGCAACGGAACACTGAAGCTTTCTTT
clone_size: NA
j_call: TRBJ1-1
d_call: NA
v_call: TRBV14

cdr3_aa: CASSRGEREPQHF
cdr3_nt: TGTGCCAGCAGCCGCGGAGAGAGGGAGCCCCAGCATTTT
clone_size: NA
j_call: TRBJ1-5
d_call: NA
v_call: TRBV11-2

cdr3_aa: CASSPTTGSDGYTF
cdr3_nt: TGCGCCAGCAGCCCCACGACAGGGTCCGATGGCTACACCTTC
clone_size: NA
j_call: TRBJ1-2
d_call: TRBD1
v_call: TRBV4-1

cdr3_aa: CASSLSGLAGGPNEQFF
cdr3_nt: TGCGCCAGCAGCCTTTCGGGGCTAGCGGGGGGGCCGAATGAGCAGTTCTTC
clone_size: NA
j_call: TRBJ2-1
d_call: TRBD2
v_call: TRBV4-3

cdr3_aa: CASSVEETQYF
cdr3_nt: TGTGCCAGCAGCGTTGAAGAGACCCAGTACTTC
clone_size: NA
j_call: TRBJ2-5
d_call: NA
v_call: TRBV9

cdr3_aa: CAWSVAYGYTF
cdr3_nt: TGTGCCTGGAGTGTAGCTTATGGCTACACCTTC
clone_size: NA
j_call: TRBJ1-2
d_call: NA
v_call: TRBV30

cdr3_aa: CASSLSSGGSETQYF
cdr3_nt: TGTGCCAGCAGTTTATCTAGCGGGGGATCAGAGACCCAGTACTTC
clone_size: NA
j_call: TRBJ2-5
d_call: TRBD2
v_call: TRBV27

cdr3_aa: CASSWRFPLNTEAFF
cdr3_nt: TGCGCCAGCAGCTGGCGTTTCCCCTTGAACACTGAAGCTTTCTTT
clone_size: many
j_call: TRBJ1-1
d_call: NA
v_call: TRBV4-1

cdr3_aa: CASRLTSTDTQYF
cdr3_nt: TGTGCCAGCCGGCTCACCAGCACAGATACGCAGTATTTT
clone_size: NA
j_call: TRBJ2-3
d_call: NA
v_call: TRBV19

cdr3_aa: CASSLPRASADTQYF
cdr3_nt: TGTGCCAGCAGCTTACCCCGGGCCAGTGCAGATACGCAGTATTTT
clone_size: NA
j_call: TRBJ2-3
d_call: NA
v_call: TRBV11-3

cdr3_aa: CASSSWTSGRTETQYF
cdr3_nt: TGTGCCAGCAGCTCCTGGACTAGCGGGAGAACGGAGACCCAGTACTTC
clone_size: NA
j_call: TRBJ2-5
d_call: TRBD2
v_call: TRBV7-2

cdr3_aa: CASSQDRVGGATNEQFF
cdr3_nt: TGTGCCAGCAGCCAAGATCGTGTCGGGGGGGCTACCAATGAGCAGTTCTTC
clone_size: NA
j_call: TRBJ2-1
d_call: TRBD2
v_call: TRBV3-1/TRBV3-2

cdr3_aa: CAWSLGKSINQPQHF
cdr3_nt: TGTGCCTGGAGTTTGGGGAAATCAATCAATCAGCCCCAGCATTTT
clone_size: NA
j_call: TRBJ1-5
d_call: NA
v_call: TRBV30

cdr3_aa: CASSLRQVTNYGYTF
cdr3_nt: TGTGCCAGCTCACTGAGACAGGTTACTAACTATGGCTACACCTTC
clone_size: once
j_call: TRBJ1-2
d_call: NA
v_call: TRBV18

cdr3_aa: CASSPPGIQPQHF
cdr3_nt: TGTGCCAGCTCACCACCAGGGATCCAGCCCCAGCATTTT
clone_size: NA
j_call: TRBJ1-5
d_call: NA
v_call: TRBV18

cdr3_aa: CASSIDRGETQYF
cdr3_nt: TGTGCCAGTAGTATAGATCGCGGGGAGACCCAGTACTTC
clone_size: NA
j_call: TRBJ2-5
d_call: NA
v_call: TRBV19

cdr3_aa: CASSRARLAGSVRDTQYF
cdr3_nt: TGTGCCAGCAGCCGAGCTCGTCTAGCGGGATCGGTGAGAGATACGCAGTATTTT
clone_size: NA
j_call: TRBJ2-3
d_call: TRBD2
v_call: TRBV7-8

cdr3_aa: CASSRGQGEGVDEQFF
cdr3_nt: TGCGCCAGCAGCCGGGGACAGGGGGAAGGGGTTGATGAGCAGTTCTTC
clone_size: NA
j_call: TRBJ2-1
d_call: TRBD1
v_call: TRBV5-1

cdr3_aa: CASSSRQGGNTEAFF
cdr3_nt: TGTGCCAGCAGCTCCCGACAGGGCGGGAACACTGAAGCTTTCTTT
clone_size: NA
j_call: TRBJ1-1
d_call: TRBD1
v_call: TRBV7-9

cdr3_aa: CASGGRNNYGYTF
cdr3_nt: TGTGCCAGCGGAGGAAGGAATAACTATGGCTACACCTTC
clone_size: NA
j_call: TRBJ1-2
d_call: NA
v_call: TRBV6-5

cdr3_aa: CASGRGNTIYF
cdr3_nt: TGTGCCAGCGGCAGGGGCAACACCATATATTTT
clone_size: NA
j_call: TRBJ1-3
d_call: NA
v_call: TRBV9

cdr3_aa: CASSRTWGGPQETQYF
cdr3_nt: TGCGCCAGCAGTCGCACCTGGGGCGGCCCCCAAGAGACCCAGTACTTC
clone_size: NA
j_call: TRBJ2-5
d_call: NA
v_call: TRBV23-1

cdr3_aa: CASTQWTGSDTQYF
cdr3_nt: TGTGCCAGCACGCAGTGGACAGGGTCGGATACGCAGTATTTT
clone_size: NA
j_call: TRBJ2-3
d_call: TRBD1
v_call: TRBV28

cdr3_aa: CASSPEQGGLNTGELFF
cdr3_nt: TGCGCCAGCAGCCCGGAACAGGGCGGCCTAAACACCGGGGAGCTGTTTTTT
clone_size: NA
j_call: TRBJ2-2
d_call: NA
v_call: TRBV4-1

cdr3_aa: CASDPPGLEAFF
cdr3_nt: TGTGCCAGCGATCCTCCGGGGCTTGAAGCTTTCTTT
clone_size: NA
j_call: TRBJ1-1
d_call: NA
v_call: TRBV12-3/TRBV12-4

cdr3_aa: CATGASNEQFF
cdr3_nt: TGTGCCACCGGGGCTTCGAATGAGCAGTTCTTC
clone_size: NA
j_call: TRBJ2-1
d_call: NA
v_call: TRBV15

cdr3_aa: CASSQVVRDTQYF
cdr3_nt: TGTGCCAGCAGCCAAGTGGTGCGAGATACGCAGTATTTT
clone_size: NA
j_call: TRBJ2-3
d_call: NA
v_call: TRBV3-1/TRBV3-2

cdr3_aa: CASSSRLAGGGKGETQYF
cdr3_nt: TGTGCCAGCAGTTCCCGCCTAGCGGGAGGCGGTAAAGGGGAGACCCAGTACTTC
clone_size: NA
j_call: TRBJ2-5
d_call: TRBD2
v_call: TRBV27

cdr3_aa: CASSIIQENGQPQHF
cdr3_nt: TGTGCCAGTAGTATTATACAAGAGAATGGTCAGCCCCAGCATTTT
clone_size: few
j_call: TRBJ1-5
d_call: NA
v_call: TRBV19

cdr3_aa: CASSAGTDTTYGYTF
cdr3_nt: TGTGCCAGCTCAGCGGGGACAGACACCACTTATGGCTACACCTTC
clone_size: NA
j_call: TRBJ1-2
d_call: TRBD1
v_call: TRBV18

cdr3_aa: CSAWAGQNEQFF
cdr3_nt: TGCAGCGCCTGGGCGGGACAGAATGAGCAGTTCTTC
clone_size: NA
j_call: TRBJ2-1
d_call: NA
v_call: TRBV29-1

cdr3_aa: CASSYMTVNTEAFF
cdr3_nt: TGTGCCAGCAGTTATATGACAGTGAACACTGAAGCTTTCTTT
clone_size: NA
j_call: TRBJ1-1
d_call: NA
v_call: TRBV28

cdr3_aa: CASSLSEYFLVTF
cdr3_nt: TGTGCCAGCAGCTTAAGCGAATATTTTCTTGTCACCTTC
clone_size: few
j_call: TRBJ1-2
d_call: NA
v_call: TRBV7-2

cdr3_aa: CASSVGWQLAYEQYF
cdr3_nt: TGCGCCAGCAGTGTAGGATGGCAGCTTGCCTACGAGCAGTACTTC
clone_size: NA
j_call: TRBJ2-7
d_call: NA
v_call: TRBV10-1

cdr3_aa: CASSHSQGQTGETQYF
cdr3_nt: TGTGCCAGCAGCCACAGCCAGGGACAGACCGGGGAGACCCAGTACTTC
clone_size: NA
j_call: TRBJ2-5
d_call: TRBD1
v_call: TRBV5-4

cdr3_aa: CASSLGSGGMTDTQYF
cdr3_nt: TGCGCCAGCAGCTTGGGTAGCGGGGGGATGACAGATACGCAGTATTTT
clone_size: NA
j_call: TRBJ2-3
d_call: TRBD2
v_call: TRBV5-1

cdr3_aa: CASSSGVGGPTFF
cdr3_nt: TGTGCCAGCAGTTCGGGGGTCGGGGGACCCACGTTCTTC
clone_size: NA
j_call: TRBJ2-1
d_call: NA
v_call: TRBV6-2/TRBV6-3

cdr3_aa: CASTLGTHPIDGYTF
cdr3_nt: TGCGCCAGCACATTAGGGACTCATCCAATCGATGGCTACACCTTC
clone_size: NA
j_call: TRBJ1-2
d_call: NA
v_call: TRBV5-1

cdr3_aa: CASSPFSTSNGELFF
cdr3_nt: TGCGCCAGCAGCCCCTTTAGTACTAGCAACGGGGAGCTGTTTTTT
clone_size: NA
j_call: TRBJ2-2
d_call: NA
v_call: TRBV4-1

cdr3_aa: CASSLAGVAGGNEQYF
cdr3_nt: TGTGCCAGCAGCTTAGCGGGGGTAGCGGGGGGAAACGAGCAGTACTTC
clone_size: NA
j_call: TRBJ2-7
d_call: TRBD2
v_call: TRBV7-6

cdr3_aa: CASSLPGQGSGNTIYF
cdr3_nt: TGTGCCAGCAGCTTACCGGGACAGGGCTCTGGAAACACCATATATTTT
clone_size: NA
j_call: TRBJ1-3
d_call: TRBD1
v_call: TRBV5-6

cdr3_aa: CASSSRGLKETQYF
cdr3_nt: TGTGCCAGCAGTAGCAGGGGATTAAAAGAGACCCAGTACTTC
clone_size: once
j_call: TRBJ2-5
d_call: NA
v_call: TRBV6-5